This T cell receptor (beta chain) was found in a study of blood T cell repertoires in COVID-19. Profiling relied on immunoSEQ multiplex PCR, and the TCRdb table lists in-frame clones only, not all of them. The sample lists about 390,000 clones, approximately 89% occurring once. Germline V CDR1 and CDR2: MDHEN, SYDVKM. The V and J ends lost 2 bases and 10 bases, in that order; junction bases with no gene match: 11. CDR3 length equals 17 residues. Seattle patients were enrolled while actively infected and followed longitudinally. The sequenced sample consisted of peripheral blood. V usage is TRBV28 and J usage is TRBJ2-1; the match to TRBD2 covers 13 bases. The clonotype originates from a woman aged 55-69 years with COVID-19, enrolled during active disease. DNA of the CDR3: TGTGCCAGCAGTTTACCCCCTACTAGCGGGGGGGCCGACGAGCAGTTCTTC. This codes for CASSLPPTSGGADEQFF. The variable domain in full, with the rest retrieved from reference TRBV28 and TRBJ2-1, is DVKVTQSSRYLVKRTGEKVFLECVQDMDHENMFWYRQDPGLGLRLIYFSYDVKMKEKGDIPEGYSVSREKKERFSLILESASTNQTSMYLCASSLPPTSGGADEQFFGPGTRLTVL.